This paragraph reports one TCR beta chain. This specimen comes from a study of blood T cell repertoires in COVID-19. Study-wide background: Specimens from acute and convalescent COVID-19 originated in the United States, Italy and Spain. PBMCs, B-cell-depleted T cells, or T cells provided the cDNA or gDNA that made up the material.

Original processing methods: Nucleated cell number was recorded as an estimate derived from reference gene primer amplification. Sequenced by immunoSEQ multiplex PCR; TCRdb stores in-frame clones only, minus some. V, J and clone size reflect that table, while D and trimming were determined from the DNA. Here the sample spans roughly 130,000 clones, more than 70% being singletons. Sequencing was done on a sample of peripheral blood. The TCR was taken from a woman under 40 who had recovered from COVID-19.

CDR3 sequence reads: CASSTGGDSPLHF. CDR3 in DNA: TGTGCCAGTAGTACCGGGGGGGATTCACCCCTCCACTTT. The chain combines TRBV19 with TRBJ1-6, with D possibly TRBD1 on 5 matching bases. Deletions cut 4 bases from V and 8 bases from J, with 9 bases between. Germline CDR1 reads LNHDA; CDR2 reads SQIVND (reference sequence). This CDR3 is 13 amino acids long.